The 23 T cell receptor beta chains reported below all come from one sample, sequenced in a study of neurological immune-mediated disorders. TCRdb ran MiXCR on the 5' RACE reads and lists one entry per CDR3 protein. The data contain about 87,000 distinct CDR3 sequences, roughly 3.5% of them seen just once; the ten biggest clones take up approximately 2.9%. Sequenced: PBMCs. These receptors came from a woman between 50 and 59 years old with multiple sclerosis.

The sample holds many counts of this clonotype. The J gene is TRBJ2-7, the V gene TRBV9, with no clear D. Germline CDR1 and CDR2: SGDLS and YYNGEE. The ends were cut back, 0 bases at V and 0 bases at J, with 10 bases in the middle. This CDR3 contains 15 residues. The CDR3 loop reads CASSVESWSSYEQYF. DNA of the CDR3: TGTGCCAGCAGCGTAGAGTCCTGGAGCTCCTACGAGCAGTACTTC.

This clonotype was found many times. J is TRBJ2-7 and V is TRBV25-1; 9 bases align to TRBD1. This CDR3 is 13 amino acids long. J gave up 1 base and V 6 bases, and 1 base lay outside the gene matches. Germline lookup yields CDR1 MGHDK and CDR2 SYGVNS. In nucleotides, the CDR3 is TGTGCCAGCAGGACAGGGGGGTCCTACGAGCAGTACTTC. It is translated as CASRTGGSYEQYF.

The rearrangement joins TRBV13 to TRBJ1-2; 11 nucleotides align to TRBD1. V gave up 4 bases and J gave up 0 bases; unmatched junction bases: 4. Germline values: CDR1 PRHDT, CDR2 FYEKMQ (reference sequence). CDR3 length equals 16 residues. In DNA, the CDR3 is TGTGCCAGCAGCTCGGACAGGGGGCGAACTAACTATGGCTACACCTTC. This gives the protein CASSSDRGRTNYGYTF.

This clonotype showed up many times. The chain combines TRBV5-1 with TRBJ2-5; no definite D call. This CDR3 region has 14 residues. Trimming cost V 3 bases and J 1 base, with 10 bases left between them. Germline-derived CDR1 and CDR2 are SGHRS and YFSETQ. DNA for the CDR3: TGCGCCAGCAGCTACTCTAGACCCCAAGAGACCCAGTACTTC. Encoded protein: CASSYSRPQETQYF.

This clonotype was counted a few times. A much larger clone differs from this one at a single base, so this may be a read error. The chain links TRBV9 to TRBJ1-6; a possible D gene is TRBD1 (6 bases). Germline CDR1 and CDR2: SGDLS and YYNGEE. The CDR3 runs 13 residues. This CDR3 is CASSDTGSSPLNF. CDR3 in DNA: TGTGCCAGCAGCGACACAGGGAGTTCACCCCTCAACTTT.

At least ten counts were recorded for this clonotype. The V and J genes are TRBV7-2 and TRBJ2-3; the match to TRBD2 covers 7 bases. V was pared by 5 bases and J by 0 bases, with 5 bases of the junction left unmatched. From germline, CDR1 is SGHTA and CDR2 FQGNSA. This CDR3 has 15 amino acids. The DNA of the CDR3 is TGTGCCAGCAGCCGGGAGGCGAGTAGCACAGATACGCAGTATTTT. Translating it yields CASSREASSTDTQYF.

This clonotype showed up just a few times. This chain uses TRBV12-3 or TRBV12-4 with TRBJ1-2; D uncertain. This CDR3 is built from 12 residues. V shed 3 bases and J shed 4 bases, with 6 bases lying between them. This chain's CDR3 is CASSFRSYGYTF. The CDR3 coding sequence is TGTGCCAGCAGTTTTCGATCCTATGGCTACACCTTC.

This clonotype was recorded at least ten times. The V call is TRBV10-3, the J call TRBJ2-7; 8 bases map to TRBD1. V shed 6 bases, J shed 5 bases, and the junction held 9 bases outside the gene matches. The CDR3 sequence is 14 residues long. Germline loops: CDR1 ENHRY, CDR2 SYGVKD. The CDR3 reads CAISGQGAPNEQYF. The CDR3 region has the DNA TGTGCCATCAGCGGACAGGGAGCCCCTAACGAGCAGTACTTC.

Remarks on this clonotype: A read error may explain this, as a much larger clone is one base away. This CDR3 reads CVSSFGPYGYTF. The CDR3 DNA follows: TGTGTCAGCAGTTTCGGGCCTTATGGCTACACCTTC. The chain couples TRBV12-3 or TRBV12-4 to TRBJ1-2; D is uncertain. The CDR3 is 12 amino acids.

The table lists this clonotype with many counts. The rearrangement uses TRBV12-3 or TRBV12-4 and TRBJ1-1; tentative D call: TRBD1 (5 bases). The CDR3 is 14 amino acids. V was trimmed by 5 bases and J by 5 bases, leaving 15 bases between them. CDR3 protein: CASSGGAKGTEAFF. CDR3 DNA: TGTGCCAGCAGTGGCGGGGCAAAAGGAACTGAAGCTTTCTTT.

This clonotype was seen at least ten times. The rearrangement joins TRBV15 to TRBJ2-7; 7 nucleotides line up with TRBD2. V was pared by 2 bases and J by 6 bases, with 7 bases of the junction left unmatched. This CDR3 is 14 amino acids long. From germline, CDR1 is LNHNV and CDR2 YYDKDF (reference sequence). The CDR3 DNA is TGTGCCACCAGCAGACGGGGGGACGGTTCCGAGCAGTACTTC. Its protein product is CATSRRGDGSEQYF.

In this sample, this clonotype turned up many times. CDR3 DNA: TGTGCCAGCAGTACACGACCTCAGCGGGAAAATTCACCCCTCCACTTT. This codes for CASSTRPQRENSPLHF. The chain combines TRBV6-5 with TRBJ1-6; D unresolved. The germline V gene has CDR1 MNHEY and CDR2 SVGAGI. The V and J ends lost 5 bases and 7 bases respectively, with 18 bases between them. This CDR3 has 16 residues.

This clonotype was seen many times. The V call is TRBV10-3, the J call TRBJ2-3; TRBD2 agrees at 9 bases. V shed 6 bases and J 2 bases; nucleotides not matched to a gene: 12. Germline assignment: CDR1 ENHRY and CDR2 SYGVKD. This CDR3 has 17 residues. CDR3 coding DNA: TGTGCCATCAGAGGTGGGTCTAGCGGGGACTACACAGATACGCAGTATTTT. It yields the protein CAIRGGSSGDYTDTQYF.

At least ten counts were recorded for this clonotype. The CDR3 DNA is TGTGCCAGCAGTTTATGGGGCAGTAACACCGGGGAGCTGTTTTTT. It yields the protein CASSLWGSNTGELFF. V gene TRBV28 combines with J gene TRBJ2-2; D not resolved. The CDR3 sequence is 15 residues long. V lost 0 bases, J lost 2 bases, and 7 bases lay in between. Looked up from germline, CDR1 is MDHEN and CDR2 is SYDVKM.

This clonotype was picked up many times. The chain employs TRBV12-3 or TRBV12-4 and TRBJ2-5; the D is unclear. The CDR3 has 13 residues. Trimming pared 5 bases from V and 5 bases from J, leaving 12 bases between. CDR3 in amino acids: CASSAGSWETQYF. The CDR3 DNA sequence: TGTGCCAGCAGTGCCGGGTCTTGGGAGACCCAGTACTTC.

This clonotype has a count of ten or more. The V call is TRBV6-5, the J call TRBJ2-3; 8 bases agree with TRBD1. In germline, CDR1 is MNHEY, CDR2 SVGAGI. After removal of 6 bases from V and 2 bases from J, the junction contained 10 bases not matched to a gene. The CDR3 contains 16 residues. The CDR3 sequence: CASSQDRAGHTDTQYF. In DNA form, the CDR3 reads TGTGCCAGCAGCCAGGACAGGGCAGGCCACACAGATACGCAGTATTTT.

This clonotype was detected many times. This sequence joins TRBV28 and TRBJ2-5; no definite D call. The CDR3 contains 14 residues. Germline V gene sequence: CDR1 MDHEN, CDR2 SYDVKM. Trimming took off 4 bases at V and 1 base at J, with 10 bases between the two ends. The CDR3 loop is CASSWVRFQETQYF. CDR3 DNA sequence: TGTGCCAGCAGTTGGGTCAGATTCCAAGAGACCCAGTACTTC.

In its sample, this clonotype was seen many times. The J gene is TRBJ1-3, the V gene TRBV20-1; no clear D gene. CDR3 length equals 13 residues. Trimming took off 2 bases at V and 2 bases at J, with 7 bases between the two ends. Germline-derived CDR1 and CDR2 are DFQATT and SNEGSKA (reference sequence). In nucleotides, the CDR3 is TGCAGTGCTAGAAAAAGGGCTGGAAACACCATATATTTT. Protein sequence: CSARKRAGNTIYF.

The table lists this clonotype with many counts. The rearrangement links TRBV20-1 to TRBJ2-4; D is uncertain. Trimming left V 6 bases short and J 0 bases short, with 9 bases between. This CDR3 has 13 residues. Germline CDR1 and CDR2: DFQATT and SNEGSKA (reference sequence). For the CDR3, the DNA is TGCAGTGCCGAAGGGCTAGCCAAAAACATTCAGTACTTC. This gives the protein CSAEGLAKNIQYF.

This clonotype was found many times. This sequence joins TRBV25-1 and TRBJ1-1; D possibly corresponds to TRBD1 (6 bases). Trimming cost V 3 bases and J 1 base, with 9 bases left between them. There are 14 residues in the CDR3. Germline CDR1 MGHDK, CDR2 SYGVNS. The CDR3 loop reads CASSEWTANTEAFF. CDR3 sequence (DNA): TGTGCCAGCAGTGAGTGGACAGCGAACACTGAAGCTTTCTTT.

In its sample, this clonotype is medium-sized. This chain connects TRBV20-1 to TRBJ1-5; maybe TRBD1 (5 bases). Deletions cut 1 base from V and 6 bases from J, with 16 bases between. CDR3 size: 15 residues. Germline CDR1 reads DFQATT; CDR2 reads SNEGSKA (reference sequence). DNA of the CDR3: TGCAGTGCTAGAGTCCTTGGGGGGAAGAGTCAGCCCCAGCATTTT. Translation: CSARVLGGKSQPQHF.

The sample holds many counts of this clonotype. The chain uses TRBV5-1 and TRBJ2-2; no clear D. With 5 bases removed from V and 3 bases from J, the gap between germline ends came to 5 bases. CDR3 size: 12 residues. Germline V CDR1 and CDR2: SGHRS, YFSETQ. The DNA of the CDR3 is TGCGCCAGCAGACGGGACACCGGGGAGCTGTTTTTT. Translating it yields CASRRDTGELFF.

This clonotype has at least ten counts. The chain has TRBV5-6 and TRBJ2-1, with TRBD2 matching 9 bases. The CDR3 sequence is 15 residues long. CDR1 is SGHDT and CDR2 is YYEEEE in the germline V gene. V was pared by 2 bases and J by 4 bases, with 4 bases of the junction left unmatched. Here the CDR3 reads CASSFRLADYNEQFF. DNA for the CDR3: TGTGCCAGCAGCTTCCGACTAGCGGATTACAATGAGCAGTTCTTC.